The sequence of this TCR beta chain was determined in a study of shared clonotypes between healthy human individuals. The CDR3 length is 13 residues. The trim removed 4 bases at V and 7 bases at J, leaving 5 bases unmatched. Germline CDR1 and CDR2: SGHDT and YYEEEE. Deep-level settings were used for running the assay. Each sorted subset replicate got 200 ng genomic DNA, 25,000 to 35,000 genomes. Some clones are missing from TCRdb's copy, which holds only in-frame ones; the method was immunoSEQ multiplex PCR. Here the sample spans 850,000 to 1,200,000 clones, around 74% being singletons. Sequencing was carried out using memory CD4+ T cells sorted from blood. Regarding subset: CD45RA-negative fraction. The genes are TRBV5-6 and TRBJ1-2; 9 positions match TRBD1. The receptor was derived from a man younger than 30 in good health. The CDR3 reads CASSTQGARGYTF. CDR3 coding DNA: TGTGCCAGCAGCACACAGGGGGCGCGTGGCTACACCTTC. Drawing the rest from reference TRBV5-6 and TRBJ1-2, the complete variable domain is DAGVTQSPTHLIKTRGQQVTLRCSPKSGHDTVSWYQQALGQGPQFIFQYYEEEERQRGNFPDRFSGHQFPNYSSELNVNALLLGDSALYLCASSTQGARGYTFGSGTRLTVV.